This T cell receptor (beta chain) is from a study of T cell repertoires in cytomegalovirus infection. TCRdb re-called the reads with MiXCR, one entry per CDR3 protein. The table has under 800,000 distinct CDR3 sequences, roughly 26% seen once. V shed 3 bases, J shed 4 bases, and the junction held 27 bases outside the gene matches. Germline assignment: CDR1 SGHVS and CDR2 FQNEAQ. This CDR3 comprises 24 residues. The sample holds many counts of this clonotype. The sequence derives from a human donor in good health (CMV status not recorded). Some clones in this sample may be carry-over from other donors' samples. The sample comprised CD8+ T cells from PBMCs. The V gene is TRBV7-8, the J gene TRBJ2-6; 10 bases are shared with TRBD1. In DNA form, the CDR3 reads TGTGCCAGCAGCTTTGACAGGGAAAGCCTTCTGTGGGGACAGGGGAGCCCAGGGGCCAACGTCCTGACTTTC. This translates into CASSFDRESLLWGQGSPGANVLTF. Complete variable domain (other parts from reference TRBV7-8 and TRBJ2-6): GAGVSQSPRYKVAKRGQDVALRCDPISGHVSLFWYQQALGQGPEFLTYFQNEAQLDKSGLPSDRFFAERPEGSVSTLKIQRTQQEDSAVYLCASSFDRESLLWGQGSPGANVLTFGAGSRLTVL.